The clone carrying this T cell receptor beta chain was seen only a few times. Its antigen is as yet unknown. The sample comes from a study of T-cell reconstitution after alpha-beta-depleted transplantation in children. The CDR3 is made up of 19 amino acids. V was clipped by 1 base and J by 4 bases, with 23 bases between them. Germline V gives CDR1 SGHDN, CDR2 FVKESK. Study results and caveats: A year post-transplant, T-cell counts and diversity derived mostly from newly produced T cells. Where alpha-beta T cells came from about two months after transplant was reportedly several hundred expanded graft clones. High day-60 TCRbeta diversity in some patients came from surviving recipient T cells and thymic progenitors.

TCRbeta library preparation incorporated unique molecular identifiers. MiXCR, run by TCRdb on the PCR reads, gives a single entry per CDR3 protein. The sample has some 100,000 distinct CDR3 sequences; under 25% are singletons. The J gene is TRBJ2-1, the V gene TRBV14; tentatively, D is TRBD1 or TRBD2 (5 bases each). This receptor was obtained from a boy younger than 10 with acute lymphoblastic leukemia, due to receive a stem cell transplant. The sample consisted of PBMCs, taken before TCRalphabeta/CD19-depleted stem cell transplant. The CDR3 sequence is CASSQVELVGESHYNEQFF. The CDR3 nucleotides read TGTGCCAGCAGCCAAGTGGAGTTAGTGGGGGAGTCTCATTACAATGAGCAGTTCTTC.